This T cell receptor beta chain was captured in a study of blood T cells in healthy people across ages. The sample holds one count of this clonotype. The CDR3 spans 14 residues. Germline V gene sequence: CDR1 PRHDT, CDR2 FYEKMQ (reference sequence). Trimming took 4 bases from V and 4 from J; bases not matched to a gene: 6. Together with a sample-barcoded 5' primer, a J-beta primer mix was included in a second PCR lasting 7 to 11 cycles. CDR3-containing paired-end reads numbered at least 2.5 million in each sample. One entry per CDR3 protein results from TCRdb running MiXCR on the 5' RACE reads. The table lists about 1,600,000 distinct CDR3 sequences, 35% to 45% of them singletons, with 7.9% in the top ten.

The sample was blood. This clonotype was obtained from a woman younger than 30 in good health. The genes are TRBV13 and TRBJ2-7; 8 bases align to TRBD1. CDR3 DNA: TGTGCCAGCAGCTCCTACAGGGGGGAATACGAGCAGTACTTC. This translates into CASSSYRGEYEQYF. Combining the CDR3 with reference TRBV13 and TRBJ2-7 gives the whole variable domain AAGVIQSPRHLIKEKRETATLKCYPIPRHDTVYWYQQGPGQDPQFLISFYEKMQSDKGSIPDRFSAQQFSDYHSELNMSSLELGDSALYFCASSSYRGEYEQYFGPGTRLTVT.